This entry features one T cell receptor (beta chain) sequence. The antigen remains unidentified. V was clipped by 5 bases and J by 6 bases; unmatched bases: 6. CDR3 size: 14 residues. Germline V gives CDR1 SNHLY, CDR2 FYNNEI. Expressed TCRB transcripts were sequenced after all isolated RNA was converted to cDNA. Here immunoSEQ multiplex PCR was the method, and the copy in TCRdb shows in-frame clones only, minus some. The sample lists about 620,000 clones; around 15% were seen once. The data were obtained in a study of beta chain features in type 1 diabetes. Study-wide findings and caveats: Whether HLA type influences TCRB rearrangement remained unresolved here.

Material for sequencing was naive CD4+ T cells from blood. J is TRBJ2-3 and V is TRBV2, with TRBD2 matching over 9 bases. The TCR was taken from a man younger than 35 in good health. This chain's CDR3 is CASSSSGVYDTQYF. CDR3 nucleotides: TGTGCCAGCAGTTCTAGCGGGGTCTACGATACGCAGTATTTT.